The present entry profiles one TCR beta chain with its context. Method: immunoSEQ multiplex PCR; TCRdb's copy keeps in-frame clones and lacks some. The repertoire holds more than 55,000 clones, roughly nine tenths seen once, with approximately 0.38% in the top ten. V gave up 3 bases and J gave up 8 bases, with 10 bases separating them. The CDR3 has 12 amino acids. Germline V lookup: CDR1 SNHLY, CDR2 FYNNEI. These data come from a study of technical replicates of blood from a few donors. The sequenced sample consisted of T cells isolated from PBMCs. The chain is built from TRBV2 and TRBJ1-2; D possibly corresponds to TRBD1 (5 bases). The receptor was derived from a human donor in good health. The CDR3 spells CASSEQGWGYTF. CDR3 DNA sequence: TGTGCCAGCAGTGAGCAGGGTTGGGGCTACACCTTC.